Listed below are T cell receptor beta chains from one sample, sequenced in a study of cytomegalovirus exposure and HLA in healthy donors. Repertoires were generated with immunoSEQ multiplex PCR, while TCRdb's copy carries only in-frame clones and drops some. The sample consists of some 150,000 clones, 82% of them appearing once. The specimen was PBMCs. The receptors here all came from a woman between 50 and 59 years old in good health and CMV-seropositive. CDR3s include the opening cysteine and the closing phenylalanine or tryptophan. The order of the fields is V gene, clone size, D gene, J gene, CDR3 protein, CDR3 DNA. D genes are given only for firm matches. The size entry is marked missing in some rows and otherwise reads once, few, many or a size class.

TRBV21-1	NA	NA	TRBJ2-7	CASSKGPSTGGSYEQYF	TGTGCCAGCAGCAAGGGCCCCTCGACAGGGGGGTCCTACGAGCAGTACTTC
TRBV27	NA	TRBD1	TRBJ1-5	CASRDRVNQPQHF	TGTGCCAGCCGGGACAGAGTCAATCAGCCCCAGCATTTT
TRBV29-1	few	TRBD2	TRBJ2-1	CSLRGSSYNEQFF	TGCAGCTTGCGGGGGAGCTCCTACAATGAGCAGTTCTTC
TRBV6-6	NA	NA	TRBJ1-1	CASSYRAPGGEAFF	TGTGCCAGCAGTTACCGGGCACCGGGAGGTGAAGCTTTCTTT
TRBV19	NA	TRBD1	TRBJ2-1	CASSMDRASYNEQFF	TGTGCCAGTAGTATGGACAGGGCCTCCTACAATGAGCAGTTCTTC
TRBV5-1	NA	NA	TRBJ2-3	CASSLEPSAGTDTQYF	TGCGCCAGCAGCTTGGAGCCTAGCGCAGGCACAGATACGCAGTATTTT
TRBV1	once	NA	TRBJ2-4	CTSSLRGGAKNIQYF	TGCACCAGCAGCCTGAGGGGAGGAGCCAAAAACATTCAGTACTTC
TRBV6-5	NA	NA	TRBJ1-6	CASTPTGSYNSPLHF	TGTGCCAGCACACCGACAGGATCCTATAATTCACCCCTCCACTTT
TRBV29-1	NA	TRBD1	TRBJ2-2	CSVGTGDNTGELFF	TGCAGCGTAGGGACAGGCGATAACACCGGGGAGCTGTTTTTT
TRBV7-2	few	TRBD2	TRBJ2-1	CASSQRASGPREQFF	TGTGCCAGCAGTCAGAGGGCTAGCGGCCCGCGGGAGCAGTTCTTC
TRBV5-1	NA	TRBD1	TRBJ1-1	CASSSGQEGTEAFF	TGCGCCAGCAGCTCTGGACAGGAAGGCACTGAAGCTTTCTTT
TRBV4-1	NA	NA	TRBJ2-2	CASSQEVGAGELFF	TGCGCCAGCAGCCAAGAAGTCGGGGCCGGGGAGCTGTTTTTT
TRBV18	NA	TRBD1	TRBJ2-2	CASSPRPGGEANTGELFF	TGTGCCAGCTCACCACGTCCAGGGGGTGAAGCGAACACCGGGGAGCTGTTTTTT
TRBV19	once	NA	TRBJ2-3	CASSSSPGGQDTQYF	TGTGCCAGTAGTTCTTCTCCCGGGGGGCAAGATACGCAGTATTTT
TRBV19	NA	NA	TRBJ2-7	CASSIRENGYEQYF	TGTGCCAGTAGTATCCGGGAGAACGGGTACGAGCAGTACTTC
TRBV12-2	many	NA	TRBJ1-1	CASRLGRGTEAFF	TGTGCAAGTCGCTTAGGTAGGGGAACTGAAGCTTTCTTT
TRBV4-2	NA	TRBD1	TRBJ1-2	CASSQGQGYGYTF	TGTGCCAGCAGCCAAGGACAGGGGTATGGCTACACCTTC
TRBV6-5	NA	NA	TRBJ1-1	CASSYDSFPSEAFF	TGTGCCAGCAGTTACGACAGTTTTCCGTCTGAAGCTTTCTTT
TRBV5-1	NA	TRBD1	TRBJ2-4	CASSFATGLNIQYF	TGCGCCAGCAGCTTCGCGACAGGGTTAAACATTCAGTACTTC
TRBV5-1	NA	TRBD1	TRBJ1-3	CASSFFSPGQAGNTIYF	TGCGCCAGCAGCTTTTTTAGTCCGGGACAGGCAGGAAACACCATATATTTT
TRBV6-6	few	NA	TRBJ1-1	CASAGVGTEAFF	TGTGCCAGTGCAGGGGTTGGAACTGAAGCTTTCTTT
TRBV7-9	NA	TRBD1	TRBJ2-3	CASSGRTGQSLTDTQYF	TGTGCCAGCAGCGGTCGGACAGGTCAATCCCTCACAGATACGCAGTATTTT
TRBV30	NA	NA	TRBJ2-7	CAWSGGGPEQYF	TGTGCCTGGAGTGGTGGAGGGCCCGAGCAGTACTTC
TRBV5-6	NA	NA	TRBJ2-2	CASSLPGTNTGELFF	TGTGCCAGCAGCTTACCAGGAACTAACACCGGGGAGCTGTTTTTT
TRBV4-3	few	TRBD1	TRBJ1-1	CASSPRGLRNTEAFF	TGCGCCAGCAGCCCCAGGGGGCTAAGGAACACTGAAGCTTTCTTT
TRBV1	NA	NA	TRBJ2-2	CTSVGSSGGQTNTGELFF	TGCACCAGCGTCGGATCGAGCGGGGGTCAGACGAACACCGGGGAGCTGTTTTTT
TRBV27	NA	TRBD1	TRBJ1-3	CASSHRSAGGGGNTIYF	TGTGCCAGCAGTCACCGCTCAGCAGGGGGCGGCGGAAACACCATATATTTT
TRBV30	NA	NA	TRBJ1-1	CAWSLKGVTEAFF	TGTGCCTGGAGTTTGAAAGGGGTCACTGAAGCTTTCTTT
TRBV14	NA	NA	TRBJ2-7	CASSLEEGGGVGGDEQYF	TGTGCCAGCAGCCTCGAAGAAGGGGGCGGGGTAGGAGGAGACGAGCAGTACTTC
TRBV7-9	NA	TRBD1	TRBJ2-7	CASSSGQALYEQYF	TGTGCCAGCAGCTCGGGACAGGCCTTGTACGAGCAGTACTTC
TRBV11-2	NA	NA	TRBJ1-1	CASSLLQLNTEAFF	TGTGCCAGCAGCTTACTTCAGTTGAACACTGAAGCTTTCTTT
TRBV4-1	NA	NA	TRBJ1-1	CASSQGTGQRREAFF	TGCGCCAGCAGCCAAGGGACTGGACAGCGCCGAGAAGCTTTCTTT
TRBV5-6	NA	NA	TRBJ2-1	CASSLGQFYNEQFF	TGTGCCAGCAGCTTAGGACAGTTCTACAATGAGCAGTTCTTC
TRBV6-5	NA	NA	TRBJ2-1	CVSRKPGVAYNEQFF	TGTGTCAGCAGGAAACCCGGGGTGGCCTACAATGAGCAGTTCTTC
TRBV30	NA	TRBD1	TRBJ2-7	CAWTRGGTGTYEQYF	TGTGCCTGGACTCGGGGAGGGACAGGGACCTACGAGCAGTACTTC
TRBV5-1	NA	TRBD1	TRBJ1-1	CASSGTGLNTEAFF	TGCGCCAGCAGCGGGACAGGGTTGAACACTGAAGCTTTCTTT
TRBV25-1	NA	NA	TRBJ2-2	CASTPGAGELFF	TGTGCCAGCACGCCAGGGGCCGGGGAGCTGTTTTTT
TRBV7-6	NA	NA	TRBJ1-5	CASSLRASTEPQHF	TGTGCCAGCAGCTTGAGGGCCTCGACCGAGCCCCAGCATTTT
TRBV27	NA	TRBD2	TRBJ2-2	CASSLLAGGKAGELFF	TGTGCCAGCAGTTTACTAGCGGGGGGGAAGGCCGGGGAGCTGTTTTTT
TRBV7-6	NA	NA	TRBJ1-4	CASSLALNEKLFF	TGTGCCAGCAGCTTAGCTCTTAATGAAAAACTGTTTTTT
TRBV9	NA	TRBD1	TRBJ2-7	CASSAGTGTNEQYF	TGTGCCAGCAGTGCCGGGACAGGGACCAACGAGCAGTACTTC
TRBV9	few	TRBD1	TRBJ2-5	CASSTGTGERETQYF	TGTGCCAGCAGTACCGGGACAGGGGAGCGAGAGACCCAGTACTTC
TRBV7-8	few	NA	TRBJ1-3	CASSLTGSGNTIYF	TGTGCCAGCAGCTTGACAGGATCTGGAAACACCATATATTTT
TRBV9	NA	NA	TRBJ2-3	CASSERTASTDTQYF	TGTGCCAGCAGCGAAAGGACAGCTAGCACAGATACGCAGTATTTT